The clone carrying this T cell receptor (beta chain) was detected ten times or more. The sample comes from a study of T cell repertoires in cytomegalovirus infection. Across the study: CMV infection together with matching HLA type was indicated by public TCR beta signatures.

The germline CDR1 and CDR2 sequences are SGHTA and FQGNSA. The CDR3 extends over 15 amino acids. Trimming took off 5 bases at V and 1 base at J, with 12 bases between the two ends. TCRdb independently ran MiXCR on the reads; one entry per CDR3 protein. The data hold nearly 650,000 distinct CDR3 sequences, with more than 20% observed a single time. Sequencing used CD8+ T cells from PBMCs. The source is a human donor in good health (CMV status not recorded). Some clones in this sample may be carry-over from other donors' samples. The chain is built from TRBV7-2 and TRBJ2-1; unclear D gene. CDR3 coding DNA: TGTGCCAGCAGCCAACAAAAGGTTTCCTACAATGAGCAGTTCTTC. Amino acids: CASSQQKVSYNEQFF.